A single sample is the source of the 8 T cell receptor beta chains below, sequenced in a study of blood T cell repertoires in COVID-19. Profiled with immunoSEQ multiplex PCR; TCRdb holds only in-frame clones, not every one. The sample lists a few hundred thousand clones, about nine tenths occurring once. The sequenced sample was PBMCs or T cells enriched from blood (not recorded which). The receptors here all came from a woman aged 25 to 39 who had been exposed to COVID-19.

The chain employs TRBV7-9 and TRBJ2-5; perhaps TRBD1 as D (6 bases). This CDR3 has 14 residues. Germline V gene data show CDR1 as SEHNR and CDR2 as FQNEAQ (reference sequence). The V end was cut by 4 bases, the J end by 1 base, with 10 bases between. CDR3: CASSYLQGQETQYF. The CDR3 DNA reads TGTGCCAGCAGCTACTTACAGGGCCAAGAGACCCAGTACTTC. The full variable domain, its missing parts supplied by reference TRBV7-9 and TRBJ2-5, is DTGVSQNPRHKITKRGQNVTFRCDPISEHNRLYWYRQTLGQGPEFLTYFQNEAQLEKSRLLSDRFSAERPKGSFSTLEIQRTEQGDSAMYLCASSYLQGQETQYFGPGTRLLVL.

The V and J genes are TRBV28 and TRBJ1-5, with a possible D match to TRBD1 (6 bases). With 4 bases removed from V and 4 bases from J, the gap between germline ends came to 29 bases. The germline CDR1 and CDR2 sequences are MDHEN and SYDVKM. This CDR3 is 20 amino acids long. In DNA form, the CDR3 reads TGTGCCAGCAGTTATGGCGGCTTACTTAAGGCGGCCAGGGGAAATCAGCCCCAGCATTTT. Protein sequence: CASSYGGLLKAARGNQPQHF.

The chain recombines TRBV2 with TRBJ2-2; 7 positions agree with TRBD1. The CDR3 consists of 14 residues. Germline trimming cut 6 bases from V and 5 bases from J; bases unmatched to any gene: 6. CDR1 SNHLY and CDR2 FYNNEI come from the germline V gene. The CDR3 protein is CASSDRVYTGELFF. The CDR3 DNA reads as TGTGCCAGCAGCGACAGGGTATATACCGGGGAGCTGTTTTTT.

The chain uses TRBV29-1 and TRBJ1-2; TRBD1 agrees at 7 bases. In germline, CDR1 is SQVTM, CDR2 ANQGSEA. The J segment lost 2 bases and the V segment lost 1 base, leaving 16 bases of the junction unmatched. The CDR3 is made up of 18 amino acids. In nucleotides, the CDR3 is TGCAGCGTTGAAGTTACGGAGTTATCCAGGGGGTGGAACTATGGCTACACCTTC. Amino acids: CSVEVTELSRGWNYGYTF.

This clone was recorded only once. The chain is built from TRBV11-3 and TRBJ2-7, with a possible D match to TRBD2 (5 bases). V lost 5 bases to trimming and J lost 3 bases, with 11 bases between them. Germline CDR1 and CDR2: SGHNT and YENEEA. CDR3 size: 13 residues. The CDR3 DNA reads as TGTGCCAGCAGCCCCCCCGGACTCTACGAGCAGTACTTC. This encodes CASSPPGLYEQYF.

The V call is TRBV19, the J call TRBJ1-4, with D possibly matching TRBD1 (6 bases). The germline V gene has CDR1 LNHDA and CDR2 SQIVND (reference sequence). Trimming stripped 6 bases from V and 7 bases from J, with 24 bases between. The CDR3 covers 17 residues. The chain's CDR3 is CASRADPGHRIAEKLFF. Here the CDR3 DNA reads TGTGCCAGTAGAGCAGACCCGGGACACAGGATAGCTGAAAAACTGTTTTTT.

To note about this clone: The sample holds other DNA sequences that translate to the same CDR3. CDR3 region: CASSVGGNNQPQHF. CDR3 nucleotide sequence: TGTGCCAGCAGTGTAGGGGGTAATAATCAGCCCCAGCATTTT. The chain recombines TRBV2 with TRBJ1-5, with D perhaps matching TRBD1 (6 bases). This CDR3 has 14 residues. Germline lookup yields CDR1 SNHLY and CDR2 FYNNEI. V lost 4 bases, J lost 4 bases, and 11 bases lay in between. Complete variable domain (other parts from reference TRBV2 and TRBJ1-5): EPEVTQTPSHQVTQMGQEVILRCVPISNHLYFYWYRQILGQKVEFLVSFYNNEISEKSEIFDDQFSVERPDGSNFTLKIRSTKLEDSAMYFCASSVGGNNQPQHFGDGTRLSIL.

This chain connects TRBV5-1 to TRBJ2-5, with D perhaps matching TRBD2 (6 bases). The V end lost 4 bases, the J end lost 0 bases, and 10 bases lay between the germline ends. The V gene's germline CDR1 is SGHRS and CDR2 YFSETQ. This CDR3 has 14 amino acids. The CDR3 bases are TGCGCCAGCAGCAGGGCTAGCGACCAAGAGACCCAGTACTTC. This codes for CASSRASDQETQYF.